Following are 3 T cell receptor beta chains from one sample sequenced in a study of OX40 agonist ivuxolimab in advanced cancers. Assay used: immunoSEQ multiplex PCR; TCRdb lists only in-frame clones, some missing. The sample holds some 50,000 clones, over 75% seen once. The specimen comprised CD4+ or CD8+ T cells sorted from blood, sampled in a trial of the OX40 agonist ivuxolimab. Every receptor here comes from an adult with an advanced solid tumor such as melanoma, head and neck, liver or kidney cancer.

The rearrangement joins TRBV6-5 to TRBJ2-5; 12 nucleotides align to TRBD2. The CDR3 covers 15 residues. In germline, CDR1 is MNHEY, CDR2 SVGAGI. V dropped 6 bases and J dropped 2; count of bases not matched to a gene: 4. The CDR3 DNA follows: TGTGCCAGCAGCCTACTAGCGGGGGGACAAGAGACCCAGTACTTC. Its protein product is CASSLLAGGQETQYF.

The chain uses TRBV11-3 and TRBJ2-7; perhaps TRBD1 as D (5 bases). The CDR3 extends over 14 amino acids. CDR1 and CDR2 from the germline V gene are SGHNT and YENEEA. Trimming shortened V by 1 base and J by 5 bases, and 12 bases separated the two germline ends. CDR3 in amino acids: CASSLGEAGNEQYF. CDR3 coding DNA: TGTGCCAGCAGCTTAGGAGAGGCAGGGAACGAGCAGTACTTC.

V and J are TRBV5-8 and TRBJ2-1; TRBD2 agrees at 11 bases. This CDR3 region has 15 residues. Germline V gene data show CDR1 as SGHTS and CDR2 as YDEGEE. The junction had 6 bases not matched to a gene; V was cut back by 3 bases and J by 7 bases. DNA of the CDR3: TGTGCCAGCAGCTCGGGACTAGCGGTTGTAAATGAGCAGTTCTTC. This translates into CASSSGLAVVNEQFF.